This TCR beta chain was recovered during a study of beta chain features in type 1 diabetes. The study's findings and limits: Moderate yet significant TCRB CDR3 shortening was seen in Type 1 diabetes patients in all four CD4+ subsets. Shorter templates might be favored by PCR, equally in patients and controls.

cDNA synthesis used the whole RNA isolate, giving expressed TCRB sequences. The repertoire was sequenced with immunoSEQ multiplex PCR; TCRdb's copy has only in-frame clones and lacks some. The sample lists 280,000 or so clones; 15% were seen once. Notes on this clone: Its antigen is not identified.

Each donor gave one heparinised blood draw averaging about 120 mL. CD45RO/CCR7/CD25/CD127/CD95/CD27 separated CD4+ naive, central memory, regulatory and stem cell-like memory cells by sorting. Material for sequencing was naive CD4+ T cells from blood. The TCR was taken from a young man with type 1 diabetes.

This chain's CDR3 is CASSVGDLAGGQETQYF. CDR3 in DNA: TGTGCCAGCAGCGTAGGGGATTTAGCGGGGGGGCAAGAGACCCAGTACTTC. The chain uses TRBV9 and TRBJ2-5; 11 bases match TRBD2. The CDR3 has 17 amino acids. Germline assignment: CDR1 SGDLS and CDR2 YYNGEE. V gave up 0 bases and J gave up 2 bases; unmatched junction bases: 6. Complete variable domain (other parts from reference TRBV9 and TRBJ2-5): DSGVTQTPKHLITATGQRVTLRCSPRSGDLSVYWYQQSLDQGLQFLIQYYNGEERAKGNILERFSAQQFPDLHSELNLSSLELGDSALYFCASSVGDLAGGQETQYFGPGTRLLVL.